This T cell receptor beta chain is from a study of blood T cell repertoires in COVID-19. The study recruited people aged 18 to 89 years across 24 US areas. The study assigned cohorts using participant-reported clinical history. Clones were read by immunoSEQ multiplex PCR, and TCRdb kept only the in-frame ones, dropping some. The sample consists of about 310,000 clones, roughly 90% of them appearing once. Sequenced sample: PBMCs or T cells enriched from blood (not recorded which). This receptor was taken from a woman in her forties who had recovered from COVID-19.

The CDR3 region is CSVELGNEQYF. DNA of the CDR3: TGCAGCGTTGAACTTGGCAACGAGCAGTACTTC. The chain uses TRBV29-1 and TRBJ2-7; the D is unclear. CDR3 size: 11 residues. Trimming removed 2 bases from V and 5 bases from J, with 7 bases in between. The V gene's germline CDR1 is SQVTM and CDR2 ANQGSEA.